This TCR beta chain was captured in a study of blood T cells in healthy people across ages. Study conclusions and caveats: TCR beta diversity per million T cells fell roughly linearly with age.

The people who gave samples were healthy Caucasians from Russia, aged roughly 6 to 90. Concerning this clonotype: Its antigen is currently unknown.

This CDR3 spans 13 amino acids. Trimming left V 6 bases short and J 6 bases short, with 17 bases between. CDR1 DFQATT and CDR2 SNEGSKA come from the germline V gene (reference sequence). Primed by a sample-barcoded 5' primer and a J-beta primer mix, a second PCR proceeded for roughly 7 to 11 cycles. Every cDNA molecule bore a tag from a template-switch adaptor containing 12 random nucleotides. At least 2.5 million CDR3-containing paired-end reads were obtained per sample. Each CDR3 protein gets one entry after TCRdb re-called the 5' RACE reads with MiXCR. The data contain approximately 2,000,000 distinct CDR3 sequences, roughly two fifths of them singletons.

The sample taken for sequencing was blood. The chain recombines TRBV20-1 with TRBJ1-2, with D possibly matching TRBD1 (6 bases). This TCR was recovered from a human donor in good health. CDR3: CSAVRGGPDGYTF. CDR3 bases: TGCAGTGCCGTCCGGGGGGGGCCCGATGGCTACACCTTC.